The T cell receptor beta chain described here comes from a study of cytomegalovirus exposure and HLA in healthy donors. Notes on this clone: The antigen remains unidentified.

The study, taken as a whole, reports: Some V segments, TRBV6-2 and TRBV6-3 among them, were indistinguishable and were therefore excluded. Most CMV-associated TCR beta chains were later found to appear HLA-restricted. More clonal expansion characterized HLA-associated TCR beta chains than equally common others in a later analysis. Among the most significant clusters, several appeared linked to common viral pathogens in a later analysis.

This CDR3 is built from 17 residues. Trimming took off 1 base at V and 0 bases at J, with 16 bases between the two ends. CDR1 is SGHVS, CDR2 FNYEAQ, per germline. Researchers ran the PCR with 60 Vbeta and 13 Jbeta primers. Assay: immunoSEQ multiplex PCR; the TCRdb copy retains only in-frame clones and omits some. Altogether 100,000 to 150,000 clones are present, approximately 80% being singletons, with the ten largest covering less than 4%. The gene calls are TRBV7-6 and TRBJ2-7; a weak D match, TRBD2 (6 bases). This TCR derives from a human donor in good health. Sequenced input: PBMCs. The CDR3, as DNA: TGTGCCAGCAGCTTAGTGGGTTCGAGCGGGTTCTCCTACGAGCAGTACTTC. This translates into CASSLVGSSGFSYEQYF.